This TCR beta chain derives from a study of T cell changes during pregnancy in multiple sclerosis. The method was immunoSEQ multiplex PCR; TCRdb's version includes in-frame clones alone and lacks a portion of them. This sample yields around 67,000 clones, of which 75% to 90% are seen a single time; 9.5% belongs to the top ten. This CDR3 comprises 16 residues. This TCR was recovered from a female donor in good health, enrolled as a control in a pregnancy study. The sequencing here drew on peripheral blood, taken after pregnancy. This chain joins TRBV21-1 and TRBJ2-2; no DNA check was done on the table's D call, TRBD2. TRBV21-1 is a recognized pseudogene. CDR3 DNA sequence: TGTGCCAGCAGCAAACTGGTCCAGCGGGAGACCGGGGAGCTGTTTTTT. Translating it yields CASSKLVQRETGELFF.